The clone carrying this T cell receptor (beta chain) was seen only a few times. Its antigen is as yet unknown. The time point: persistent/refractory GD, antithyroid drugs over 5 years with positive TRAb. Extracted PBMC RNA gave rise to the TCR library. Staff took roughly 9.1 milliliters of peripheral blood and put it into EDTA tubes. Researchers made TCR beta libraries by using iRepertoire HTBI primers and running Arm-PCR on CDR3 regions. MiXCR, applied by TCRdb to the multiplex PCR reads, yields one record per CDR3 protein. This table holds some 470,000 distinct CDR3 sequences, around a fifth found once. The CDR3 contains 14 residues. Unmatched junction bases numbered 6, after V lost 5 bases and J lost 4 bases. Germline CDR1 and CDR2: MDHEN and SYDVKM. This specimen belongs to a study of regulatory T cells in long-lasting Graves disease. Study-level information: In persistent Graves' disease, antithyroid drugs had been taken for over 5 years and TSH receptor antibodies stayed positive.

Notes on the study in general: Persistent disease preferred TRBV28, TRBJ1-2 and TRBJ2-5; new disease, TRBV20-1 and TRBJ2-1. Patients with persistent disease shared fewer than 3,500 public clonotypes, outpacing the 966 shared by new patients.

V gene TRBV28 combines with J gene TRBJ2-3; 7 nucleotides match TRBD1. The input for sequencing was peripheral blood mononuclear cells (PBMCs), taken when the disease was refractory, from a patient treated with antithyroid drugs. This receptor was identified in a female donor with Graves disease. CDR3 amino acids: CASSPTGWADTQYF. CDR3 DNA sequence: TGTGCCAGCAGTCCGACAGGGTGGGCAGATACGCAGTATTTT.